The 15 T cell receptor beta chains below were found in one sample sequenced in a study of blood T cells in healthy people across ages. Primed by a sample-barcoded 5' primer and a J-beta primer mix, a second PCR proceeded for about 6 to 12 cycles. TCRdb independently ran MiXCR on the 5' RACE reads; one entry per CDR3 protein. The sample has about a million distinct CDR3 sequences; less than 45% are singletons. The specimen was blood. All receptors derive from a man aged 18 to 30 in good health.

The chain carries TRBV20-1 and TRBJ2-3, with D perhaps TRBD2 (7 bases). This CDR3 is built from 16 residues. The V end lost 5 bases, the J end lost 3 bases, and 21 bases lay between the germline ends. The V gene's germline CDR1 is DFQATT and CDR2 SNEGSKA (reference sequence). The CDR3 reads CSAGVVGGAETDTQYF. In DNA, the CDR3 is TGCAGTGCTGGGGTCGTGGGGGGGGCAGAGACAGATACGCAGTATTTT.

This chain connects TRBV28 to TRBJ1-1, with unresolved D. CDR1 and CDR2 (germline): MDHEN, SYDVKM. CDR3 length: 15 amino acids. With 5 bases removed from V and 5 bases from J, the gap between germline ends came to 18 bases. The CDR3 DNA reads TGTGCCAGCAGTACCTACACGGGCGAGAGGACTGAAGCTTTCTTT. Translating gives CASSTYTGERTEAFF.

V gene TRBV6-2 or TRBV6-3 combines with J gene TRBJ2-3; D gene uncertain. Trimming took 0 bases from V and 2 from J, leaving 12 bases between them. Germline lookup yields CDR1 MNHEY and CDR2 SVGEGT. The CDR3 extends over 16 amino acids. This CDR3 is CASSYSIGLITDTQYF. The CDR3 region has the DNA TGTGCCAGCAGTTACTCGATTGGTTTAATCACAGATACGCAGTATTTT.

The sample holds a few counts of this clonotype. V usage is TRBV20-1 and J usage is TRBJ2-5; 9 bases fit TRBD2. The CDR3 totals 18 residues. Germline V lookup: CDR1 DFQATT, CDR2 SNEGSKA (reference sequence). V gave up 0 bases and J gave up 0 bases; unmatched junction bases: 11. Written as DNA, the CDR3 is TGCAGTGCTAGAGACGATCCCGGGGTAGCGGGAGACCAAGAGACCCAGTACTTC. Protein product: CSARDDPGVAGDQETQYF.

The CDR3 here is CASSYLVRNYGYTF. CDR3 coding DNA: TGTGCCAGCAGTTACTTGGTCAGAAACTATGGCTACACCTTC. V usage is TRBV6-2 or TRBV6-3 and J usage is TRBJ1-2, with no clear D. The CDR3 length is 14 residues. Germline V lookup: CDR1 MNHEY, CDR2 SVGEGT. The V end lost 1 base, the J end lost 2 bases, and 8 bases lay between the germline ends.

This clonotype turned up a few times. V gene TRBV3-1 combines with J gene TRBJ2-1, with 9 bases aligning to TRBD1. Germline lookup yields CDR1 LGHDT and CDR2 YNNKEL (reference sequence). After removal of 6 bases from V and 8 bases from J, the junction contained 14 bases not matched to a gene. This CDR3 is 16 amino acids long. DNA for the CDR3: TGTGCCAGCAGACCAGGACAGGGGTTGAGGGTTGATGAGCAGTTCTTC. It encodes CASRPGQGLRVDEQFF.

The chain carries TRBV5-6 and TRBJ2-1; maybe TRBD1 (6 bases). The V gene lost 2 bases and the J gene lost 4 bases, with 13 bases spanning the gap. Germline V gene lookup returns CDR1 SGHDT and CDR2 YYEEEE. The CDR3 has 15 amino acids. The CDR3 sequence is CASSFVAGAYNEQFF. CDR3 coding DNA: TGTGCCAGCAGCTTCGTGGCAGGGGCGTACAATGAGCAGTTCTTC.

With respect to this clonotype: The junction shows a germline mismatch at one end, possibly a read error. V usage is TRBV6-5 and J usage is TRBJ1-2; D unclear. In germline, CDR1 is MNHEY, CDR2 SVGAGI. The CDR3 has 14 amino acids. In nucleotides, the CDR3 is TGTGCCAACAGTTACGCCCAGACTAACTATGGCTACACCTTC. It specifies CANSYAQTNYGYTF.

The chain recombines TRBV3-1 with TRBJ2-5; D gene unclear. This CDR3 has 16 amino acids. Trimming stripped 2 bases from V and 5 bases from J, with 18 bases between. Germline CDR1 reads LGHDT; CDR2 reads YNNKEL (reference sequence). The CDR3 DNA is TGTGCCAGCAGCCAAAATTCCCCGACTGGGGTGGAGACCCAGTACTTC. Amino acid sequence: CASSQNSPTGVETQYF.

This clonotype showed up just a few times. The chain carries TRBV5-1 and TRBJ1-1; D may be TRBD1 (6 bases). The V gene lost 7 bases and the J gene lost 1 base, with 11 bases spanning the gap. Germline CDR1 and CDR2: SGHRS and YFSETQ. This CDR3 spans 13 amino acids. CDR3 DNA sequence: TGCGCCAGCGGACCACAGGGGAACACTGAAGCTTTCTTT. This codes for CASGPQGNTEAFF.

The V and J genes are TRBV3-1 and TRBJ2-7; 8 bases are a match to TRBD1. The J call may be in error: the DNA end matches TRBJ2-5 better. In germline, CDR1 is LGHDT, CDR2 YNNKEL (reference sequence). This CDR3 contains 15 residues. The CDR3 reads CASSPETGVGETQYF. The CDR3 DNA reads as TGTGCCAGCAGCCCCGAGACAGGGGTTGGAGAGACCCAGTACTTC.

This clonotype came up a few times. This chain links TRBV29-1 with TRBJ2-2; D is possibly TRBD2 (6 bases). The V and J ends lost 0 bases and 0 bases respectively, with 14 bases between them. CDR1 and CDR2 from the germline V gene are SQVTM and ANQGSEA. The CDR3 is 17 residues long. CDR3: CSVEDLGGTTNTGELFF. In DNA form, the CDR3 reads TGCAGCGTTGAAGATTTGGGGGGAACCACGAACACCGGGGAGCTGTTTTTT.

This clonotype showed up just a few times. This sequence joins TRBV12-3 or TRBV12-4 and TRBJ1-2, with D possibly TRBD1 on 6 matching bases. The CDR3 spans 16 residues. Deletions cut 4 bases from V and 0 bases from J, with 15 bases between. CDR3 in amino acids: CASSSSRTATNYGYTF. CDR3 coding DNA: TGTGCCAGCAGTTCCTCGAGGACAGCTACTAACTATGGCTACACCTTC.

This clonotype showed up many times. This chain links TRBV12-3 or TRBV12-4 with TRBJ2-3, with 7 bases matching TRBD2. The V and J ends lost 6 bases and 1 base, in that order; junction bases with no gene match: 7. The CDR3 has 15 residues. The CDR3 region is CASSFGSGGTDTQYF. CDR3 coding DNA: TGTGCCAGCAGCTTCGGGAGCGGGGGCACAGATACGCAGTATTTT.

The rearrangement joins TRBV9 to TRBJ1-4; D might be TRBD1 (5 bases). This CDR3 comprises 16 residues. Germline V gene lookup returns CDR1 SGDLS and CDR2 YYNGEE. V dropped 0 bases and J dropped 5 bases, with 14 bases sitting between them. The CDR3, as DNA: TGTGCCAGCAGCGTAGGCTGGGGCAGGTTGAATGAAAAACTGTTTTTT. This gives the protein CASSVGWGRLNEKLFF.